This is a list of T cell receptor beta chains from one sample in a study of OX40 agonist ivuxolimab in advanced cancers. The table came from immunoSEQ multiplex PCR; TCRdb's copy has only in-frame clones and leaves some out. The sample contains approximately 70,000 clones, more than 75% of which appear only once. Specimen: CD4+ or CD8+ T cells sorted from blood, collected in a trial of the OX40 agonist ivuxolimab. Receptors were obtained from an adult with an advanced solid tumor such as melanoma, head and neck, liver or kidney cancer. Both conserved end residues are part of each CDR3. D genes are given only for firm matches. A row's size may be missing; if present it is once, few, many or a size class.

clone_size j_call v_call d_call cdr3_nt cdr3_aa
- TRBJ1-5 TRBV6-5 - TGTGCCAGCAGTAGGGGGGGGGATCAGCCCCAGCATTTT CASSRGGDQPQHF
- TRBJ2-3 TRBV7-2 - TGTGCCAGCAGCTTGGAAGACACAGATACGCAGTATTTT CASSLEDTDTQYF
- TRBJ1-1 TRBV11-3 - TGTGCCAGCAGCTCCGGACGGGCTAGCACTGAAGCTTTCTTT CASSSGRASTEAFF
- TRBJ2-1 TRBV2 TRBD2 TGTGCCAGCCGCCCTACTAGCGGCTCTTACAATGAGCAGTTCTTC CASRPTSGSYNEQFF
- TRBJ1-1 TRBV29-1 - TGCAGCGTTGCCAGGGCGGACACTGAAGCTTTCTTT CSVARADTEAFF
- TRBJ1-5 TRBV6-6 - TGTGCCAGCAGTTCCCTTAATCAGCCCCAGCATTTT CASSSLNQPQHF
- TRBJ1-5 TRBV9 - TGTGCCAGCAGCGGAGGGGCGGGTGGGAGCAATCAGCCCCAGCATTTT CASSGGAGGSNQPQHF
- TRBJ1-4 TRBV19 - TGTGCCAGTAGTATTAAGGGTCGATGGGAAAAACTGTTTTTT CASSIKGRWEKLFF
- TRBJ2-5 TRBV5-1 - TGCGCCAGCAGCTCGGGGGATAGGGAGACCCAGTACTTC CASSSGDRETQYF
- TRBJ1-2 TRBV18 - TGTGCCAGCTCACCACGAGACCTCGGGGGACCAGGCTACACCTTC CASSPRDLGGPGYTF
- TRBJ2-1 TRBV19 TRBD2 TGTGCCAGTAACCAAGGAGTGGCTAGCGGGAGCGATGAGCAGTTCTTC CASNQGVASGSDEQFF
- TRBJ2-7 TRBV5-6 TRBD1 TGTGCCAGCAGCGCTACAGGGGGCCGCGTTGTCGAGCAGTACTTC CASSATGGRVVEQYF
- TRBJ1-2 TRBV7-9 - TGTGCCAGCAGCTTAAAGGGACCGGAGTATGGCTACACCTTC CASSLKGPEYGYTF
- TRBJ2-7 TRBV5-1 TRBD2 TGCGCCAGCAGACCAGGACTAGCGGAGGGGTACGAGCAGTACTTC CASRPGLAEGYEQYF
- TRBJ2-1 TRBV6-1 - TGTGCCAGCAGTCCCCGAGGACTAAAGCAGTTCTTC CASSPRGLKQFF
- TRBJ2-7 TRBV7-9 - TGTGCCAGCAGTCAGACGGAATCCTACGAGCAGTACTTC CASSQTESYEQYF
once TRBJ1-2 TRBV28 - TGTGCCAGCACCCTCCCCGGGGTCTATGGCTACACCTTC CASTLPGVYGYTF
- TRBJ1-1 TRBV27 - TGTGCCAGCAGTTTACACGACAAGGGGGGGGAAGCTTTCTTT CASSLHDKGGEAFF
once TRBJ2-5 TRBV7-2 - TGTGCCAGCAGCCTACAAGGGTCGTCGGCGGGGGAGACCCAGTACTTC CASSLQGSSAGETQYF
- TRBJ2-5 TRBV6-1 TRBD1 TGTGCCAGCACCCCGACAGGGGGCGGGAAGACCCAGTACTTC CASTPTGGGKTQYF
- TRBJ2-7 TRBV29-1 - TGCAGCGTTCACCAGGGGAGGGAAGAGCAGTACTTC CSVHQGREEQYF
- TRBJ2-3 TRBV10-1 TRBD1 TGCGCCAGCAGCGGGACAGGGGATGATACGCAGTATTTT CASSGTGDDTQYF
- TRBJ2-5 TRBV4-2 - TGTGCCAGCAGCCAAAACCAGGGAGGAGAGACCCAGTACTTC CASSQNQGGETQYF
- TRBJ2-3 TRBV5-6 - TGTGCCAGCAGCTTATTGGTCTCGGGACAAAGCACAGATACGCAGTATTTT CASSLLVSGQSTDTQYF
- TRBJ2-5 TRBV2 TRBD2 TGTGCCAGCAGGACTAGCCCGGGAGAGACCCAGTACTTC CASRTSPGETQYF
- TRBJ1-2 TRBV6-5 - TGTGCCAGCAGTTACGCCGGTAACTATGGCTACACCTTC CASSYAGNYGYTF
- TRBJ2-7 TRBV18 TRBD1 TGTGCCAGCTCACCGACAGGGGCGAACGAGCAGTACTTC CASSPTGANEQYF
- TRBJ2-1 TRBV11-2 TRBD2 TGTGCCAGCAGCTTAGGTAGCGGGGCCTACAATGAGCAGTTCTTC CASSLGSGAYNEQFF
- TRBJ1-5 TRBV4-1 - TGCGCCAGCAGCCCCGGGACAAAAAGCAATCAGCCCCAGCATTTT CASSPGTKSNQPQHF
- TRBJ1-5 TRBV6-5 - TGTGCCAGCAGTCCAAGGGCTGACGGATATCAGCCCCAGCATTTT CASSPRADGYQPQHF
- TRBJ2-5 TRBV28 - TGTGCCAGCAGTTTCTCCGGGACAAGGGGGGTGGAGACCCAGTACTTC CASSFSGTRGVETQYF
once TRBJ2-7 TRBV28 - TGTGCCAGCAGTCCCGGGACTGGCGGGATAGGCGAGCAGTACTTC CASSPGTGGIGEQYF
- TRBJ1-1 TRBV7-9 - TGTGCCAGCAGCTTAGCGTCTTTCGGGGCGAATGAGGGGACTGAAGCTTTCTTT CASSLASFGANEGTEAFF
- TRBJ2-1 TRBV20-1 - TGCAGTGCTAGGGGCTACAATGAGCAGTTCTTC CSARGYNEQFF